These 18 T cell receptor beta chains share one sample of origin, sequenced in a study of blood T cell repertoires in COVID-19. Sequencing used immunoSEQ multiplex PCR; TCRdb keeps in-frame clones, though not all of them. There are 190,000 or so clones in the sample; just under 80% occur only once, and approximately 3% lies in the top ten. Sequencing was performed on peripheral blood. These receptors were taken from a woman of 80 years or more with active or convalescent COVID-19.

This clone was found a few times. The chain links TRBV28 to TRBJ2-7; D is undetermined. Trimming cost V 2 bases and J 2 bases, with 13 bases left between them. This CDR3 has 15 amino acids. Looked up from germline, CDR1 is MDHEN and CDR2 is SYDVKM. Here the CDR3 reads CASSLASRFPYEQYF. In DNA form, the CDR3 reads TGTGCCAGCAGTTTAGCCTCCAGGTTCCCCTACGAGCAGTACTTC. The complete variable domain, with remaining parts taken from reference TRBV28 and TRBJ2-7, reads DVKVTQSSRYLVKRTGEKVFLECVQDMDHENMFWYRQDPGLGLRLIYFSYDVKMKEKGDIPEGYSVSREKKERFSLILESASTNQTSMYLCASSLASRFPYEQYFGPGTRLTVT.

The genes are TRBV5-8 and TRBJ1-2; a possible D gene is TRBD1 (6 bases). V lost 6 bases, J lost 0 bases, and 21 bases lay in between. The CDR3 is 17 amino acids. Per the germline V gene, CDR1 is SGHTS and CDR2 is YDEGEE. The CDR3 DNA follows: TGTGCCAGCACCTCCGGCATGGGGGCCCTAGCTAACTATGGCTACACCTTC. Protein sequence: CASTSGMGALANYGYTF. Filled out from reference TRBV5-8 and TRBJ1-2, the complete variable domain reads EAGVTQSPTHLIKTRGQQATLRCSPISGHTSVYWYQQALGLGLQFLLWYDEGEERNRGNFPPRFSGRQFPNYSSELNVNALELEDSALYLCASTSGMGALANYGYTFGSGTRLTVV.

The CDR3 DNA follows: TGTGCCAGCAGCCAAGGGAGGGCATCATATGGCTACACCTTC. This gives the protein CASSQGRASYGYTF. V gene TRBV3-1 (or the pseudogene TRBV3-2) combines with J gene TRBJ1-2; D gene ambiguous. V lost 1 base to trimming and J lost 5 bases, with 11 bases between them. The CDR3 is 14 amino acids. The germline CDR1 and CDR2 sequences are LGHDT and YNNKEL (reference sequence).

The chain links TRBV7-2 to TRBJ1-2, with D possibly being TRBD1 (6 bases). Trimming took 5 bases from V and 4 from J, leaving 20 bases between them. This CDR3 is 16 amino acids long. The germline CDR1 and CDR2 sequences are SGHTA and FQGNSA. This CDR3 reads CASSLHSGGAGYGYTF. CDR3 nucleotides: TGTGCCAGCAGCCTCCACAGTGGGGGCGCTGGCTATGGCTACACCTTC.

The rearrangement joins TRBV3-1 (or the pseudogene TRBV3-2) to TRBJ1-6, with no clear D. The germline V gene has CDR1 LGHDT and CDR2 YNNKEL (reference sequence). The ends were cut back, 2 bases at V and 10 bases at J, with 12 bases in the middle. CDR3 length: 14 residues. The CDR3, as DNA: TGTGCCAGCAGCCAATCCGGGAGCACCTCACCCCTCCACTTT. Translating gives CASSQSGSTSPLHF.

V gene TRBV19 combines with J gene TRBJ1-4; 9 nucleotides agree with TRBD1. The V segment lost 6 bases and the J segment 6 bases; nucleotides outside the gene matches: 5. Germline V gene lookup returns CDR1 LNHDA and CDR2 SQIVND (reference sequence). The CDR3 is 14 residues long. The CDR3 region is CASRLQGADEKLFF. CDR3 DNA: TGTGCCAGTAGGTTACAGGGGGCTGATGAAAAACTGTTTTTT.

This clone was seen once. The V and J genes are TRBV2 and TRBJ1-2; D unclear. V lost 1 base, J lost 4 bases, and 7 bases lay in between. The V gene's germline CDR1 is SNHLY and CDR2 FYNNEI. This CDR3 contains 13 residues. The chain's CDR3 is CASSEGQAYGYTF. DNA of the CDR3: TGTGCCAGCAGTGAAGGCCAGGCCTATGGCTACACCTTC. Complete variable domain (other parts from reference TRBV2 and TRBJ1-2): EPEVTQTPSHQVTQMGQEVILRCVPISNHLYFYWYRQILGQKVEFLVSFYNNEISEKSEIFDDQFSVERPDGSNFTLKIRSTKLEDSAMYFCASSEGQAYGYTFGSGTRLTVV.

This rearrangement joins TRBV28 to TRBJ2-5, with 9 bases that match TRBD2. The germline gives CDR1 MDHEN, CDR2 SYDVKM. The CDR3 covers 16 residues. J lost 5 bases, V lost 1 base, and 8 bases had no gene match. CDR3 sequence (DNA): TGTGCCAGCAGTTTATTCCTAGCGGGGACTAGGGAGACCCAGTACTTC. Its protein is CASSLFLAGTRETQYF.

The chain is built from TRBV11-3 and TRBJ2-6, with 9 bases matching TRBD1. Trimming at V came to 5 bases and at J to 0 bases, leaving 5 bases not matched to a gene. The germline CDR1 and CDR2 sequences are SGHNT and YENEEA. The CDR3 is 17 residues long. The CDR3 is CASSTGQGSSGANVLTF. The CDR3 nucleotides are TGTGCCAGCAGCACCGGACAGGGGAGCTCTGGGGCCAACGTCCTGACTTTC.

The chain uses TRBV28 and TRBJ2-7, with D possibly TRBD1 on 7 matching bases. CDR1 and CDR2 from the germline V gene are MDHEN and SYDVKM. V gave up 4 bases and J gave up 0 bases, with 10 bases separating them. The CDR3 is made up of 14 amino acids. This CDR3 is CASSSQGGSYEQYF. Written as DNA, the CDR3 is TGTGCCAGCAGTTCCCAGGGGGGCTCCTACGAGCAGTACTTC.

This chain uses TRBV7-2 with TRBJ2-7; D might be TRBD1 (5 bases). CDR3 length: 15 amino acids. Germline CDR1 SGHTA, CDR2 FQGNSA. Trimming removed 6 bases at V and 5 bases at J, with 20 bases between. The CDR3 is CASRSPAGYFHEQYF. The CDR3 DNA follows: TGTGCCAGCAGGAGCCCCGCAGGGTATTTCCACGAGCAGTACTTC.

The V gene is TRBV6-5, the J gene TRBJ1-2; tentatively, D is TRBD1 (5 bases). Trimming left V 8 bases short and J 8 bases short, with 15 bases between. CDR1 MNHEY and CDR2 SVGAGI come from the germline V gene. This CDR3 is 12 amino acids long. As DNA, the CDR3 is TGTGCCAGCTGGGGCAGGGTAGAGGGCTACACCTTC. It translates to CASWGRVEGYTF.

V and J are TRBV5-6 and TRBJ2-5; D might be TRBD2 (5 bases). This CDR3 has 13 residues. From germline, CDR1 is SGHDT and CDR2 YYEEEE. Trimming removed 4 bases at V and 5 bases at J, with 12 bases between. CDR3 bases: TGTGCCAGCAGCCCGGTGGGCGGGGAGACCCAGTACTTC. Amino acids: CASSPVGGETQYF.

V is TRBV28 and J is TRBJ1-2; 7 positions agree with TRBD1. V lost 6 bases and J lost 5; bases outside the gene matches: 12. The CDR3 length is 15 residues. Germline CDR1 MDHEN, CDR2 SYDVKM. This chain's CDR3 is CASRSGQLQWYGYTF. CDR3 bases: TGTGCCAGCAGGTCGGGACAGCTACAATGGTATGGCTACACCTTC.

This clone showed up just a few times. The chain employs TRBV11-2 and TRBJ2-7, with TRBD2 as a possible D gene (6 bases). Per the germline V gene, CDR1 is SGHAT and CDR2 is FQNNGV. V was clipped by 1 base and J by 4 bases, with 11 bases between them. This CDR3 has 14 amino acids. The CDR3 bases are TGTGCCAGCAGCTTAGGCAGGAGGGTTTACGAGCAGTACTTC. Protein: CASSLGRRVYEQYF.

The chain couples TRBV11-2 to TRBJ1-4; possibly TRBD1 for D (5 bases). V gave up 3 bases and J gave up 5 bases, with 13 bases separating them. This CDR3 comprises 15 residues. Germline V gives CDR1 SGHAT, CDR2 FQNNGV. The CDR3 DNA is TGTGCCAGCAGCTTGAGTTGGCAGGGAAATGAAAAACTGTTTTTT. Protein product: CASSLSWQGNEKLFF.

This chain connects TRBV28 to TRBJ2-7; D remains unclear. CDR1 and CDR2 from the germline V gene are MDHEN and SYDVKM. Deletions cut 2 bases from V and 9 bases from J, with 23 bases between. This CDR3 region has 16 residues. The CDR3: CASSLGRSRRSSGQYF. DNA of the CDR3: TGTGCCAGCAGTTTAGGTAGGAGTAGGCGGTCGTCTGGGCAGTACTTC.

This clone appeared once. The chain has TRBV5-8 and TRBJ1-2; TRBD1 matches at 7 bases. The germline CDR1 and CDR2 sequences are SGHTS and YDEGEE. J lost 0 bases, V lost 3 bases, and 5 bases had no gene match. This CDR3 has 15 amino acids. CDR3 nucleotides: TGTGCCAGCAGCTGGGGACAGACGGCTAACTATGGCTACACCTTC. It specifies CASSWGQTANYGYTF.